This entry is about one TCR beta chain. The antigen is undetermined. Repertoires were generated with immunoSEQ multiplex PCR, while TCRdb's copy carries only in-frame clones and drops some. The profile shows approximately 65,000 clones, about 89% of them singletons. The sample originates from a study of lymphopenia after photon versus proton radiotherapy. Study-level results: Oligoclonal CD8+ Temra expansion after nadir drove photon patients' diversity drop. Relative stability marked proton patients; photon patients lost diversity and naive cells. Better survival with proton therapy was suggested as possible, not demonstrated. A bigger post-nadir fall in TCR diversity correlated inversely with survival time in deceased patients.

V was pared by 1 base and J by 7 bases, with 14 bases between. The germline V gene has CDR1 SEHNR and CDR2 FQNEAQ (reference sequence). The CDR3 is 15 amino acids. The sequencing used peripheral blood, collected from a patient treated with proton-based radiotherapy. V usage is TRBV7-9 and J usage is TRBJ2-1, with D perhaps being TRBD1 or TRBD2 (5 bases each). This clonotype originated in a man older than 75 with esophageal cancer. This chain's CDR3 is CASSLVEAGSNEQFF. CDR3 DNA sequence: TGTGCCAGCAGCTTAGTCGAGGCAGGGAGTAATGAGCAGTTCTTC. Full variable domain (missing parts from reference TRBV7-9 and TRBJ2-1): DTGVSQNPRHKITKRGQNVTFRCDPISEHNRLYWYRQTLGQGPEFLTYFQNEAQLEKSRLLSDRFSAERPKGSFSTLEIQRTEQGDSAMYLCASSLVEAGSNEQFFGPGTRLTVL.